The 15 T cell receptor beta chains below come from one sample, sequenced in a study of T cell responses to AZD1222 COVID-19 vaccine. The repertoire was sequenced with immunoSEQ multiplex PCR; TCRdb's copy has only in-frame clones and lacks some. The sample holds about 97,000 clones, about 91% seen once. Here the sequenced sample was peripheral blood, taken on day 0 of AZD1222 vaccination. The receptors shown here come from an adult in good health.

J is TRBJ1-1 and V is TRBV20-1; D gene unclear. V shed 3 bases and J shed 4 bases, with 9 bases lying between them. The CDR3 loop spans 12 amino acids. CDR1 and CDR2 (germline): DFQATT, SNEGSKA (reference sequence). The CDR3 DNA sequence: TGCAGTGCTAGTCGGGTTTTCACTGAAGCTTTCTTT. The encoded protein is CSASRVFTEAFF.

This chain joins TRBV30 and TRBJ2-5, with D uncertain. Germline CDR1 GTSNPN, CDR2 SVGIG (reference sequence). There are 11 residues in the CDR3. Trimming cost V 3 bases and J 5 bases, with 7 bases left between them. The CDR3 DNA is TGTGCCTGGAGGGGAAGGGAGACCCAGTACTTC. It codes for CAWRGRETQYF.

V usage is TRBV28 and J usage is TRBJ1-5, with no clear D. With 2 bases removed from V and 3 bases from J, the gap between germline ends came to 11 bases. This CDR3 has 15 residues. Germline V gene sequence: CDR1 MDHEN, CDR2 SYDVKM. The chain's CDR3 is CASSLRPGPNQPQHF. CDR3 bases: TGTGCCAGCAGTTTAAGGCCGGGCCCCAATCAGCCCCAGCATTTT.

The gene calls are TRBV24-1 and TRBJ2-1; 7 bases are a match to TRBD2. Germline V CDR1 and CDR2: KGHDR, SFDVKD. This CDR3 contains 15 residues. V was clipped by 6 bases and J by 2 bases; unmatched bases: 6. CDR3 nucleotide sequence: TGTGCCACCAGTTCTAGCGGACCCGCCTACAATGAGCAGTTCTTC. This codes for CATSSSGPAYNEQFF.

The V call is TRBV12-3 or TRBV12-4, the J call TRBJ1-4, with D unresolved. This CDR3 is built from 13 residues. Trimming shortened V by 5 bases and J by 8 bases, and 12 bases separated the two germline ends. CDR3 sequence reads: CASSPEGGEKLFF. The CDR3, as DNA: TGTGCCAGCAGTCCAGAGGGCGGAGAAAAACTGTTTTTT.

The chain uses TRBV19 and TRBJ1-1; the match to TRBD1 covers 8 bases. Germline V gives CDR1 LNHDA, CDR2 SQIVND (reference sequence). The V and J ends lost 8 bases and 1 base, in that order; junction bases with no gene match: 6. The CDR3 spans 14 residues. The CDR3 is CASRTGGRNTEAFF. The CDR3 DNA reads TGTGCCAGTCGTACAGGGGGAAGGAACACTGAAGCTTTCTTT.

V is TRBV7-9 and J is TRBJ2-7; D may match TRBD1 or TRBD2 (5 bases each). CDR3 size: 16 residues. Looked up from germline, CDR1 is SEHNR and CDR2 is FQNEAQ (reference sequence). With 5 bases removed from V and 7 bases from J, the gap between germline ends came to 24 bases. The CDR3 reads CASSPGTRSPRREQYF. CDR3 nucleotides: TGTGCCAGCAGCCCGGGGACGCGCAGCCCTAGGAGGGAGCAGTACTTC.

J is TRBJ1-4 and V is TRBV19, with D uncertain. Germline values: CDR1 LNHDA, CDR2 SQIVND (reference sequence). Trimming cost V 6 bases and J 5 bases, with 4 bases left between them. The CDR3 runs 11 residues. The CDR3 loop reads CASSQNEKLFF. The CDR3, as DNA: TGTGCCAGTAGCCAAAATGAAAAACTGTTTTTT.

V gene TRBV3-1 (or the pseudogene TRBV3-2) combines with J gene TRBJ2-3, with D tentatively TRBD1 or TRBD2 (5 bases each). The CDR3 loop spans 12 amino acids. The V and J ends lost 7 bases and 4 bases respectively, with 9 bases between them. Germline CDR1 reads LGHDT; CDR2 reads YNNKEL (reference sequence). The chain's CDR3 is CASNSGPDTQYF. In nucleotides, the CDR3 is TGTGCCAGCAACTCGGGACCAGATACGCAGTATTTT.

The V call is TRBV6-5, the J call TRBJ1-1; D call uncertain. CDR1 and CDR2 (germline): MNHEY, SVGAGI. The CDR3 totals 16 residues. Trimming stripped 2 bases from V and 3 bases from J, with 16 bases between. The CDR3 bases are TGTGCCAGCAGTTACGGGAGGGTCCGGATGCACACTGAAGCTTTCTTT. Its translation: CASSYGRVRMHTEAFF.

The chain is built from TRBV5-4 and TRBJ1-4, with D tentatively TRBD1 (5 bases). V was shortened by 1 base and J by 4 bases, with 8 bases between the two germline ends. CDR1 SGHNT and CDR2 YYREEE come from the germline V gene (reference sequence). The CDR3 has 14 residues. CDR3 bases: TGTGCCAGCAGCTTGAGGGGATTTAATGAAAAACTGTTTTTT. Translation gives CASSLRGFNEKLFF.

The genes are TRBV27 and TRBJ1-5; D remains unclear. Germline V gives CDR1 MNHEY, CDR2 SMNVEV (reference sequence). The V gene lost 0 bases and the J gene lost 4 bases, with 16 bases spanning the gap. This CDR3 is 17 amino acids long. CDR3 nucleotide sequence: TGTGCCAGCAGTTTATCCCCGACCGGCTGGGCAAATCAGCCCCAGCATTTT. This encodes CASSLSPTGWANQPQHF.

This chain connects TRBV4-1 to TRBJ1-5; D not certain. Between the trimmed V and J ends, which lost 4 bases and 7 bases, there was a span of 11 bases. The CDR3 contains 13 residues. Germline V lookup: CDR1 MGHRA, CDR2 YSYEKL. CDR3: CASSLVVSQPQHF. DNA for the CDR3: TGCGCCAGCAGCCTAGTAGTGTCCCAGCCCCAGCATTTT.

The chain recombines TRBV13 with TRBJ1-3, with D possibly matching TRBD1 (5 bases). Trimming pared 5 bases from V and 8 bases from J, leaving 10 bases between. The V gene's germline CDR1 is PRHDT and CDR2 FYEKMQ (reference sequence). CDR3 length equals 12 residues. CDR3 sequence (DNA): TGTGCCAGCAGCCCTCAGGGATACACCATATATTTT. This gives the protein CASSPQGYTIYF.

V is TRBV6-5 and J is TRBJ1-2, with 8 bases that match TRBD1. The CDR3 has 14 amino acids. The V segment lost 2 bases and the J segment 6 bases; nucleotides outside the gene matches: 5. Germline assignment: CDR1 MNHEY and CDR2 SVGAGI. The CDR3 nucleotides read TGTGCCAGCAGTTACCGGACAGGGTTAAATGGCTACACCTTC. It is translated as CASSYRTGLNGYTF.